This T cell receptor beta chain was retrieved from a study of control samples from healthy donors and cancer patients. Data came from immunoSEQ multiplex PCR; TCRdb stores just in-frame clones and leaves some out. This sample yields over 60,000 clones, of which over 75% are seen a single time; roughly 5.5% belongs to the top ten. This CDR3 has 14 amino acids. CDR1 is LNHDA, CDR2 SQIVND, per germline (reference sequence). Trimming cost V 2 bases and J 2 bases, with 7 bases left between them. This clone came up once. The sequence was collected from a man aged 35 to 55 in good health. The sample was blood. This chain links TRBV19 with TRBJ1-5; no clear D. CDR3 loop: CASSINNGNQPQHF. Written as DNA, the CDR3 is TGTGCCAGTAGTATAAATAACGGCAATCAGCCCCAGCATTTT. Together with reference TRBV19 and TRBJ1-5, the CDR3 gives the full variable domain: DGGITQSPKYLFRKEGQNVTLSCEQNLNHDAMYWYRQDPGQGLRLIYYSQIVNDFQKGDIAEGYSVSREKKESFPLTVTSAQKNPTAFYLCASSINNGNQPQHFGDGTRLSIL.